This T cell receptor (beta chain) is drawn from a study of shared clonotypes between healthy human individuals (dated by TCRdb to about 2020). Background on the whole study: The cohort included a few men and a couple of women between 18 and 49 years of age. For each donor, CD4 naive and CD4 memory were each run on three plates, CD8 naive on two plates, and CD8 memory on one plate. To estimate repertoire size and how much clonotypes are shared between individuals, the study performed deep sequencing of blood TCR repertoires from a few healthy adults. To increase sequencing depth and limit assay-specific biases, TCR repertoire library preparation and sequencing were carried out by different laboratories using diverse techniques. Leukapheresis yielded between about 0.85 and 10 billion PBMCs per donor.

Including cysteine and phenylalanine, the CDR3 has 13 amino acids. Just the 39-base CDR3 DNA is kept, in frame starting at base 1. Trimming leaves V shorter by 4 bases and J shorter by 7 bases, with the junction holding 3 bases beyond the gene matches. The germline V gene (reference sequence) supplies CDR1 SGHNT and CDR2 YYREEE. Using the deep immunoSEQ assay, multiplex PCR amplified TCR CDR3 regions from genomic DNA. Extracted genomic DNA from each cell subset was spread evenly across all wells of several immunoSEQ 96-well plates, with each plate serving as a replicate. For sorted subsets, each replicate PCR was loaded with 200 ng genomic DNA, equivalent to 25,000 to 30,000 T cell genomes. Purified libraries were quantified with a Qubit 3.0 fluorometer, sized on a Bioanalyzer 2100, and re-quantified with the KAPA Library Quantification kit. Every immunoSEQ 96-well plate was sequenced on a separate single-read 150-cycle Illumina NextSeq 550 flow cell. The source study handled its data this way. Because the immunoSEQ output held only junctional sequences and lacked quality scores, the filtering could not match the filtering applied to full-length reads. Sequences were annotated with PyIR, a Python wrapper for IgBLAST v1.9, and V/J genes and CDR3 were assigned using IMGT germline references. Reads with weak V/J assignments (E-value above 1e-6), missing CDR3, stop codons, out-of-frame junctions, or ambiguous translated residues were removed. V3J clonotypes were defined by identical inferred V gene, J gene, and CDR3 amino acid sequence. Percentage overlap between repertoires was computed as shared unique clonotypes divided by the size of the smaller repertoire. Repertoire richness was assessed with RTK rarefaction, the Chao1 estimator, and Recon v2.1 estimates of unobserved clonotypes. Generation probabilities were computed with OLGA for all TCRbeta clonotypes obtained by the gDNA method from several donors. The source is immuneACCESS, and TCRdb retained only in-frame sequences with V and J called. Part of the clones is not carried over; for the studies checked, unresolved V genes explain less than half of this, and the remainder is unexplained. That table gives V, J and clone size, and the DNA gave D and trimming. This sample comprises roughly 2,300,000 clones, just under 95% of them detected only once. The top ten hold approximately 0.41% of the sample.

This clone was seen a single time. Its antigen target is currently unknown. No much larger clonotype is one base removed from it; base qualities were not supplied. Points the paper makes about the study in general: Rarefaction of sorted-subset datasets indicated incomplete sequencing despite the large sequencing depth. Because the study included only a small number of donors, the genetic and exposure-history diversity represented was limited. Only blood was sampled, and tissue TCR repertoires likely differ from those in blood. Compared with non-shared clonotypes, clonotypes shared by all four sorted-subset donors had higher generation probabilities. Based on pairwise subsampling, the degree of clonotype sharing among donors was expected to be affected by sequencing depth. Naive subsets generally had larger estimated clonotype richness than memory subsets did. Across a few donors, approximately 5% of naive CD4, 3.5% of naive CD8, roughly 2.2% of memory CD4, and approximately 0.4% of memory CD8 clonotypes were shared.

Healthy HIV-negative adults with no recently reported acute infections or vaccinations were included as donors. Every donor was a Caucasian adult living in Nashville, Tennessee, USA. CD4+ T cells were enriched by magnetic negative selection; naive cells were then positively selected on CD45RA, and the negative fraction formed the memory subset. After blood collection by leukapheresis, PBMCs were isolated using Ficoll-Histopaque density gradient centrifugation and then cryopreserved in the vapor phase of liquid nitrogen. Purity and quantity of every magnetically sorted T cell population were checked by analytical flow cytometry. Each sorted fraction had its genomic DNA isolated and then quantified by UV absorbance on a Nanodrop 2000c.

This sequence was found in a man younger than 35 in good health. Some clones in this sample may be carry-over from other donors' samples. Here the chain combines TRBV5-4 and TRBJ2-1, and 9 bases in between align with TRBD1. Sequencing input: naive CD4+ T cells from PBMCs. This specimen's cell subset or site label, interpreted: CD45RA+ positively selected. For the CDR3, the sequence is CASSTGTGNEQFF. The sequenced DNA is TGTGCCAGCAGCACCGGGACAGGGAATGAGCAGTTCTTC.